Following are 20 T cell receptor beta chains from one sample sequenced in a study of Japanese encephalitis immunity and Zika vaccine responses. For over 5 days, PBMCs labeled with CFSE were cultured with peptide pools at roughly 0.91 ug/mL each. Proliferating CD4 T cells were sorted unfixed as live CD56-CD19-CD16-CD3+CD4+ CFSE-low cells. MiXCR, run by TCRdb on the 5' RACE reads, gives a single entry per CDR3 protein. The sample holds 200 to 250 distinct CDR3 sequences, 0.75% to 0.95% seen once. The starting material was antigen-activated CD4+ T cells from blood, cultured, obtained during a Zika inactivated vaccine study. These receptors originate from an adult woman who received an inactivated Zika virus vaccine.

This clonotype is labeled as medium-sized (0.01 to 0.1%). V and J are TRBV19 and TRBJ1-6; 9 nucleotides line up with TRBD1. CDR1 is LNHDA and CDR2 is SQIVND in the germline V gene (reference sequence). Trimming cost V 3 bases and J 13 bases; bases outside gene matches: 13. The CDR3 has 16 amino acids. In DNA, the CDR3 is TGTGCCAGTAGTATCGGTCAGCCACAGGGGGCCAGGCCCCTCCACTTT. Translating it yields CASSIGQPQGARPLHF.

In its sample, this clonotype ranks as hyperexpanded. The chain employs TRBV6-1 and TRBJ1-2; 8 bases map to TRBD1. CDR1 is MNHNS, CDR2 SASEGT, per germline. V was clipped by 4 bases and J by 7 bases; unmatched bases: 11. This CDR3 spans 15 amino acids. The CDR3 DNA reads TGTGCCAGCAGTGGGGCCCGACAGGGGAAAGGTGGCTACACCTTC. Translation gives CASSGARQGKGGYTF.

Judged by abundance, this clonotype is large (0.1 to 1%). The chain links TRBV7-8 to TRBJ1-5; possible D gene TRBD1, 5 bases. Per the germline V gene, CDR1 is SGHVS and CDR2 is FQNEAQ. The CDR3 has 14 amino acids. V was trimmed by 5 bases and J by 6 bases, leaving 14 bases between them. The CDR3 region is CASSVQGFGQPQHF. The CDR3 nucleotides read TGTGCCAGCAGCGTGCAGGGATTCGGTCAGCCCCAGCATTTT.

This clonotype is labeled as hyperexpanded. The J gene is TRBJ2-4, the V gene TRBV11-2, with unresolved D. This CDR3 is 13 amino acids long. Germline-derived CDR1 and CDR2 are SGHAT and FQNNGV. Trimming shortened V by 5 bases and J by 5 bases, and 10 bases separated the two germline ends. CDR3 protein: CASSPQQENIQYF. CDR3 DNA: TGTGCCAGCAGCCCCCAGCAAGAAAACATTCAGTACTTC.

The chain has TRBV28 and TRBJ1-1; maybe TRBD1 (6 bases). Germline CDR1 is MDHEN and CDR2 is SYDVKM. The CDR3 is 14 amino acids. V lost 5 bases and J 4 bases, leaving 14 bases between the germline ends. The CDR3 DNA follows: TGTGCCAGCAGTCCACAACAGGGAGGCACTGAAGCTTTCTTT. This codes for CASSPQQGGTEAFF.

By share, this clonotype ranks as large. The chain is built from TRBV20-1 and TRBJ2-1; 13 nucleotides agree with TRBD2. V was clipped by 5 bases and J by 1 base; unmatched bases: 5. This CDR3 spans 16 amino acids. From germline, CDR1 is DFQATT and CDR2 SNEGSKA (reference sequence). CDR3 nucleotides: TGCAGTGCTCCAAGGACTAGCGGGAGATCCTACAATGAGCAGTTCTTC. The encoded protein is CSAPRTSGRSYNEQFF.

This clonotype is deemed medium-sized. J is TRBJ2-6 and V is TRBV5-5; D is ambiguous. This CDR3 region has 17 residues. V was cut by 0 bases and J by 0 bases, with 10 bases left in between. Looked up from germline, CDR1 is SGHKS and CDR2 is YYEKEE (reference sequence). The CDR3 spells CASSLGLGFSGANVLTF. CDR3 sequence (DNA): TGTGCCAGCAGCTTGGGGTTGGGCTTCTCTGGGGCCAACGTCCTGACTTTC.

The J gene is TRBJ1-1, the V gene TRBV7-3; TRBD1 matches 8 bases. Trimming at V came to 5 bases and at J to 4 bases, leaving 9 bases not matched to a gene. The length of the CDR3 is 15 residues. Germline CDR1 is SGHTA and CDR2 is FQGTGA. Here the CDR3 DNA reads TGTGCCAGCAGCGCCCATGGACAGGGCATCACTGAAGCTTTCTTT. Translating it yields CASSAHGQGITEAFF. Supplemented by reference TRBV7-3 and TRBJ1-1, the full variable domain reads GAGVSQTPSNKVTEKGKYVELRCDPISGHTALYWYRQSLGQGPEFLIYFQGTGAADDSGLPNDRFFAVRPEGSVSTLKIQRTERGDSAVYLCASSAHGQGITEAFFGQGTRLTVV.

By share of the sample, this clonotype is large. V is TRBV20-1 and J is TRBJ2-7; no firm D call. The CDR3 is 13 residues long. Trimming took 6 bases from V and 0 from J, leaving 12 bases between them. CDR1 and CDR2 (germline): DFQATT, SNEGSKA (reference sequence). CDR3 sequence (DNA): TGCAGTGCCCCACGCCGCGGCTCCTACGAGCAGTACTTC. As protein: CSAPRRGSYEQYF.

By sample fraction, this clonotype is large. This rearrangement joins TRBV12-3 or TRBV12-4 to TRBJ1-1, with D unresolved. Trimming took 2 bases from V and 6 from J, leaving 19 bases between them. The CDR3 length is 16 residues. The CDR3 protein is CASSLWGGSPQSEAFF. Written as DNA, the CDR3 is TGTGCCAGCAGTTTATGGGGTGGTTCCCCCCAATCTGAAGCTTTCTTT.

By its share, this clonotype is large (0.1 to 1%). This chain connects TRBV20-1 to TRBJ1-3; D remains unclear. There are 16 residues in the CDR3. V lost 1 base, J lost 5 bases, and 18 bases lay in between. Germline values: CDR1 DFQATT, CDR2 SNEGSKA (reference sequence). DNA for the CDR3: TGCAGTGCTAGAGCCGCACCTAGCTCGTATAGAAACACCATATATTTT. Translating gives CSARAAPSSYRNTIYF.

This clonotype is labeled large. The chain has TRBV12-3 or TRBV12-4 and TRBJ1-2; 7 positions match TRBD1. The length of the CDR3 is 15 residues. V lost 3 bases and J lost 7; bases outside the gene matches: 11. The CDR3 coding sequence is TGTGCCAGCAGTTTGACCTCCGGGACAGCTTCTGGCTACACCTTC. Amino acid sequence: CASSLTSGTASGYTF.

This clonotype is labeled as large. The V gene is TRBV27, the J gene TRBJ1-2, with unresolved D. Germline-derived CDR1 and CDR2 are MNHEY and SMNVEV (reference sequence). This CDR3 has 14 residues. With 4 bases removed from V and 0 bases from J, the gap between germline ends came to 9 bases. The CDR3 protein is CASSSLNPNYGYTF. The CDR3 DNA reads as TGTGCCAGCAGTTCGTTGAACCCTAACTATGGCTACACCTTC.

This clonotype rates as large. V and J are TRBV27 and TRBJ2-7; no clear D gene. The CDR3 runs 13 residues. Trimming shortened V by 8 bases and J by 0 bases, and 11 bases separated the two germline ends. The germline gives CDR1 MNHEY, CDR2 SMNVEV (reference sequence). The chain's CDR3 is CASGKWGSYEQYF. The CDR3 DNA reads TGTGCCAGCGGGAAGTGGGGCTCCTACGAGCAGTACTTC.

By sample fraction, this clonotype is large. J is TRBJ2-7 and V is TRBV28, with TRBD1 matching over 10 bases. The CDR3 runs to 13 residues. V was pared by 4 bases and J by 5 bases, with 2 bases of the junction left unmatched. Germline lookup yields CDR1 MDHEN and CDR2 SYDVKM. The CDR3 sequence: CASSSGQGNEQYF. The CDR3 bases are TGTGCCAGCAGTTCGGGACAGGGGAACGAGCAGTACTTC.

This clonotype is categorized as large. The chain employs TRBV29-1 and TRBJ2-5; either TRBD1 or TRBD2 may fit D (5 bases each). The length of the CDR3 is 13 residues. V gave up 5 bases and J gave up 0 bases, with 10 bases separating them. Germline values: CDR1 SQVTM, CDR2 ANQGSEA. CDR3 DNA: TGCAGCGTTACGGGGACGTACCAAGAGACCCAGTACTTC. This sequence encodes CSVTGTYQETQYF.

In this sample, this clonotype is medium-sized. The rearrangement uses TRBV4-2 and TRBJ1-2; no firm D call. V gave up 6 bases and J gave up 1 base, with 15 bases separating them. The CDR3 is made up of 15 amino acids. Germline-derived CDR1 and CDR2 are LGHNA and YNFKEQ. CDR3 sequence (DNA): TGTGCCAGCAGACCTCAGACGAGCGGTAACTATGGCTACACCTTC. It codes for CASRPQTSGNYGYTF.

This clonotype is large within its sample. The chain employs TRBV12-5 and TRBJ1-2; TRBD1 matches 7 bases. In germline, CDR1 is LGHNT, CDR2 FRNRAP. CDR3 length: 16 amino acids. Trimming at V came to 5 bases and at J to 6 bases, leaving 15 bases not matched to a gene. This CDR3 is CASGQSLGGGGDGYTF. The DNA for the CDR3 is TGTGCTAGTGGTCAGAGCCTTGGAGGGGGCGGGGATGGCTACACCTTC.

This clonotype is termed large. The chain carries TRBV7-3 and TRBJ1-5; TRBD1 might be the D (5 bases). The CDR3 covers 14 residues. The ends were cut back, 2 bases at V and 9 bases at J, with 14 bases in the middle. The V gene's germline CDR1 is SGHTA and CDR2 FQGTGA. CDR3: CASSLQGPWSPQHF. DNA for the CDR3: TGTGCCAGCAGCTTACAGGGTCCGTGGTCGCCCCAGCATTTT.

By sample fraction, this clonotype is medium-sized. The chain employs TRBV27 and TRBJ1-6; D unresolved. The CDR3 is made up of 17 amino acids. The V end was cut by 0 bases, the J end by 7 bases, with 16 bases between. Germline-derived CDR1 and CDR2 are MNHEY and SMNVEV (reference sequence). The chain's CDR3 is CASSLSPMLGRNSPLHF. As DNA, the CDR3 is TGTGCCAGCAGTTTATCCCCCATGTTAGGGAGGAATTCACCCCTCCACTTT.